A selection of T cell receptor beta chains follows, all from one sample in a study of blood T cell repertoires in COVID-19. The table came from immunoSEQ multiplex PCR; TCRdb's copy has only in-frame clones and leaves some out. Of about 83,000 clones listed, around 90% were seen once; the top ten hold 2.5% to 3.5%. Material: peripheral blood. These receptors were taken from a woman aged 45-59 years with active or convalescent COVID-19. Both conserved end residues are part of each CDR3. Fields, in order: D gene, J gene, V gene, clone size, CDR3 DNA, CDR3 protein. D genes are given only for firm matches. Clone sizes are given selectively: once, few, many, or a class where the clone is expanded.

- TRBJ1-6 TRBV9 once TGTGCCAGCAGCGGTTCCGGGAGTTATAATTCACCCCTCCACTTT CASSGSGSYNSPLHF
- TRBJ2-1 TRBV7-9 - TGTGCCAGCAGCTCCCAGTACAATGAGCAGTTCTTC CASSSQYNEQFF
- TRBJ2-6 TRBV15 - TGTGCCACCAGCAGAAGCGACCCCCGGGACATCTCAGCCTCTGGGGCCAACGTCCTGACTTTC CATSRSDPRDISASGANVLTF
TRBD1 TRBJ1-2 TRBV29-1 - TGCAGCGTTGACGGGGACAGCTATGGCTACACCTTC CSVDGDSYGYTF
- TRBJ2-7 TRBV27 - TGTGCCAGCCATTCCCCCCAGGTGATCTACGAGCAGTACTTC CASHSPQVIYEQYF
TRBD1 TRBJ1-3 TRBV29-1 - TGCAGCGTTGAAGGTCACCAGGGGGCGATTGGAAACACCATATATTTT CSVEGHQGAIGNTIYF
- TRBJ1-2 TRBV18 - TGTGCCAGCTCACCACAGACAGTGCCTAGGGATGGCTACACCTTC CASSPQTVPRDGYTF
- TRBJ1-6 TRBV19 - TGTGCCAGTAGTATACGGACAGAGGATAATTCACCCCTCCACTTT CASSIRTEDNSPLHF
TRBD1 TRBJ1-2 TRBV7-2 - TGTGCCAGCAGCTTAGAGACAGGGCGCTACACCTTC CASSLETGRYTF
- TRBJ1-2 TRBV7-9 - TGTGCCAGCAGCCCAGGGTTGGTAGGCTACACCTTC CASSPGLVGYTF
- TRBJ2-1 TRBV5-6 - TGTGCCAGCAGCCCCCGAGGCACATACAATGAGCAGTTCTTC CASSPRGTYNEQFF
TRBD1 TRBJ1-1 TRBV7-9 few TGTGCCAGCACCCCTTGGACAGGGAACACTGAAGCTTTCTTT CASTPWTGNTEAFF
- TRBJ1-2 TRBV10-3 medium-sized TGTGCCATCTCAGGGACTAACTATGGCTACACCTTC CAISGTNYGYTF
TRBD1 TRBJ1-3 TRBV6-1 - TGTGCCAGCAGTGCCACCGGGACAGGCCTTGGAAACACCATATATTTT CASSATGTGLGNTIYF
- TRBJ1-5 TRBV12-5 - TGTGCTAGTGGTTTGGACCTCAGAGGAGGGCCCCAGCATTTT CASGLDLRGGPQHF
TRBD1 TRBJ1-2 TRBV7-9 - TGTGCCAGCAGTCGGGGACAGGGCGGGTATGGCTACACCTTC CASSRGQGGYGYTF
- TRBJ1-2 TRBV12-5 - TGTGCTAGTGGTTTGGTACAGTCCTATGGCTACACCTTC CASGLVQSYGYTF
- TRBJ2-5 TRBV5-1 - TGCGCCAGCAGCTTGGGGACTCCAAGAGAGACCCAGTACTTC CASSLGTPRETQYF
- TRBJ2-7 TRBV3-1/TRBV3-2 - TGTGCCAGCAGCCAAGCGGGGGTCAACGAGCAGTACTTC CASSQAGVNEQYF
- TRBJ2-7 TRBV14 - TGTGCCAGCAGCCAGTTAACGGGGGAACGCGAGCAGTACTTC CASSQLTGEREQYF
- TRBJ2-7 TRBV5-4 - TGTGCCAGCAGCCGCGGCCCTAGTCCCCCCGAGCAGTACTTC CASSRGPSPPEQYF
TRBD1 TRBJ2-7 TRBV6-1 few TGTGCCAGCAGTGAAAGAGGGGGCGAGTTCTACGAGCAGTACTTC CASSERGGEFYEQYF
- TRBJ1-2 TRBV29-1 - TGCAGCGTTGATAACGAGGAAGGCTCCTACACCTTC CSVDNEEGSYTF
- TRBJ1-2 TRBV5-1 - TGCGCCAGCAGCTTGGGGTACGACAGGAATTTCTATAACTATGGCTACACCTTC CASSLGYDRNFYNYGYTF